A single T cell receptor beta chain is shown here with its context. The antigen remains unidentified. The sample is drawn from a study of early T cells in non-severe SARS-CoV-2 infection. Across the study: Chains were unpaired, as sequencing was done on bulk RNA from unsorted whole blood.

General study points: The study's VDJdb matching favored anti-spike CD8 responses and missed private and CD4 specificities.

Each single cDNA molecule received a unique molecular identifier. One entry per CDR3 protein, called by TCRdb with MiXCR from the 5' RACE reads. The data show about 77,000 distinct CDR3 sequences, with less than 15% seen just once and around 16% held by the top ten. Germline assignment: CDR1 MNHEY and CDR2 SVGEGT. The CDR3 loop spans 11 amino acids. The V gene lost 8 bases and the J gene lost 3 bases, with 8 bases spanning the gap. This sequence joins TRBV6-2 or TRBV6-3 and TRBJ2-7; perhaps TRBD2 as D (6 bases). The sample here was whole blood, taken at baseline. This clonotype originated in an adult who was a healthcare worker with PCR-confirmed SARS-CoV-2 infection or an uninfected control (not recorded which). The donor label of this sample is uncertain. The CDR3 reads CASRDFYEQYF. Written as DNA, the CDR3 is TGTGCCAGCCGGGACTTCTACGAGCAGTACTTC.